The 23 T cell receptor beta chains below come from one sample, sequenced in a study of PD-1 blockade in mismatch repair-deficient tumors. Clones were read by immunoSEQ multiplex PCR, and TCRdb kept only the in-frame ones, dropping some. This table holds 100,000 to 150,000 clones, roughly 86% found once. Here the sequenced sample was peripheral blood, taken roughly 70 weeks after starting pembrolizumab. Source of these receptors: an adult with mismatch repair-deficient cancer.

The chain carries TRBV11-2 and TRBJ2-3; perhaps TRBD1 as D (5 bases). Germline CDR1 reads SGHAT; CDR2 reads FQNNGV. V lost 6 bases and J 2 bases, leaving 15 bases between the germline ends. The CDR3 is 15 amino acids. The CDR3 nucleotides are TGTGCCAGCAGGGGGCGAGACAGAGCCACAGATACGCAGTATTTT. This translates into CASRGRDRATDTQYF.

The V and J genes are TRBV28 and TRBJ2-7; 10 nucleotides match TRBD2. Per germline, CDR1 MDHEN and CDR2 SYDVKM. V lost 6 bases, J lost 0 bases, and 5 bases stayed unmatched. The CDR3 covers 15 residues. CDR3 DNA: TGTGCCAGCAGGACTAGCGGGTTGAGCTCCTACGAGCAGTACTTC. Residues: CASRTSGLSSYEQYF.

This clone was seen only once. J is TRBJ2-6 and V is TRBV30; D may be TRBD1 or TRBD2 (5 bases each). Germline CDR1 and CDR2: GTSNPN and SVGIG (reference sequence). Deletions cut 0 bases from V and 0 bases from J, with 9 bases between. The CDR3 totals 16 residues. This chain's CDR3 is CAWSVRGFSGANVLTF. CDR3 sequence (DNA): TGTGCCTGGAGTGTACGGGGCTTCTCTGGGGCCAACGTCCTGACTTTC.

J is TRBJ2-2 and V is TRBV12-5; 9 nucleotides line up with TRBD1. Germline V lookup: CDR1 LGHNT, CDR2 FRNRAP. This CDR3 has 14 residues. Trimming removed 1 base from V and 6 bases from J; junction bases left unmatched: 0. The CDR3 region has the DNA TGTGCTAGTGGTTTGGGACAGGGGGCCGGGGAGCTGTTTTTT. Translated, it gives CASGLGQGAGELFF.

The V call is TRBV4-1, the J call TRBJ2-5; no firm D call. The V gene lost 0 bases and the J gene lost 5 bases, with 7 bases spanning the gap. Germline values: CDR1 MGHRA, CDR2 YSYEKL. The CDR3 spans 13 residues. The CDR3 reads CASSQERWETQYF. The CDR3 nucleotides read TGCGCCAGCAGCCAAGAGCGGTGGGAGACCCAGTACTTC.

J is TRBJ2-7 and V is TRBV10-2; 7 bases are a match to TRBD2. The V and J ends lost 8 bases and 4 bases, in that order; junction bases with no gene match: 5. Germline V gene data show CDR1 as WSHSY and CDR2 as SAAADI. This CDR3 contains 12 residues. CDR3 region: CASLGGGYEQYF. Written as DNA, the CDR3 is TGCGCCAGCCTGGGGGGGGGATACGAGCAGTACTTC.

This clone was observed a handful of times. The V and J genes are TRBV27 and TRBJ2-7; D tentatively fits TRBD1 or TRBD2 (5 bases each). CDR1 MNHEY and CDR2 SMNVEV come from the germline V gene (reference sequence). The V and J ends lost 5 bases and 6 bases respectively, with 14 bases between them. The CDR3 has 13 residues. CDR3 protein: CASSRSGRIEQYF. In DNA form, the CDR3 reads TGTGCCAGCAGTCGCTCGGGACGGATCGAGCAGTACTTC.

The CDR3 DNA reads TGTGCTAGTGGTTTGAGGGTTAGGGTCAAAAACATTCAGTACTTC. It yields the protein CASGLRVRVKNIQYF. The chain has TRBV12-5 and TRBJ2-4; D unresolved. The germline V gene has CDR1 LGHNT and CDR2 FRNRAP. Deletions cut 2 bases from V and 3 bases from J, with 11 bases between. This CDR3 is 15 amino acids long.

The chain uses TRBV19 and TRBJ2-1; 7 bases agree with TRBD1. Germline V gene data show CDR1 as LNHDA and CDR2 as SQIVND (reference sequence). CDR3 size: 12 residues. V lost 5 bases, J lost 6 bases, and 1 base stayed unmatched. CDR3 DNA: TGTGCCAGTAGTCAGGGGGTCAATGAGCAGTTCTTC. Translation: CASSQGVNEQFF.

The chain employs TRBV4-1 and TRBJ2-1; 8 bases are a match to TRBD2. The V segment lost 7 bases and the J segment 7 bases; nucleotides outside the gene matches: 9. Germline V gives CDR1 MGHRA, CDR2 YSYEKL. This CDR3 comprises 14 residues. The CDR3 DNA follows: TGCGCCAGCAAGGAACTAGCGGTTGGGAATGAGCAGTTCTTC. Translation gives CASKELAVGNEQFF.

This chain uses TRBV27 with TRBJ2-7; maybe TRBD1 (5 bases). From germline, CDR1 is MNHEY and CDR2 SMNVEV (reference sequence). V was shortened by 6 bases and J by 2 bases, with 20 bases between the two germline ends. This CDR3 comprises 16 residues. The CDR3 nucleotides read TGTGCCAGCAGCCCAATTGCCGGACAAGGGACCTACGAGCAGTACTTC. Its protein is CASSPIAGQGTYEQYF.

This chain joins TRBV6-1 and TRBJ2-1; the D gene could be TRBD1 or TRBD2 (5 bases each). Germline lookup yields CDR1 MNHNS and CDR2 SASEGT. The V and J ends lost 5 bases and 6 bases respectively, with 11 bases between them. CDR3 size: 13 residues. Here the CDR3 reads CASSWGKINEQFF. DNA of the CDR3: TGTGCCAGCAGTTGGGGGAAGATCAATGAGCAGTTCTTC.

The chain is built from TRBV18 and TRBJ2-3, with D perhaps matching TRBD2 (6 bases). From germline, CDR1 is KGHSH and CDR2 LQKENI. The V end was cut by 2 bases, the J end by 1 base, with 10 bases between. The CDR3 totals 15 residues. This CDR3 reads CASSPRREGTDTQYF. The DNA of the CDR3 is TGTGCCAGCTCACCAAGGAGGGAGGGCACAGATACGCAGTATTTT. Full variable domain (rest looked up from reference TRBV18 and TRBJ2-3): NAGVMQNPRHLVRRRGQEARLRCSPMKGHSHVYWYRQLPEEGLKFMVYLQKENIIDESGMPKERFSAEFPKEGPSILRIQQVVRGDSAAYFCASSPRREGTDTQYFGPGTRLTVL.

The chain links TRBV9 to TRBJ2-2, with a possible D match to TRBD2 (5 bases). CDR1 is SGDLS and CDR2 is YYNGEE in the germline V gene. This CDR3 spans 17 amino acids. V was pared by 3 bases and J by 5 bases, with 20 bases between. Written as DNA, the CDR3 is TGTGCCAGCAGCGCCCGGAGGCTCACAAGCCAAACCGGGGAGCTGTTTTTT. It encodes CASSARRLTSQTGELFF.

The gene calls are TRBV14 and TRBJ2-3, with D hard to call. V was trimmed by 1 base and J by 3 bases, leaving 2 bases between them. Germline V gene sequence: CDR1 SGHDN, CDR2 FVKESK. CDR3 length equals 12 residues. The CDR3 bases are TGTGCCAGCAGCCAAGTGACAGATACGCAGTATTTT. Residues: CASSQVTDTQYF.

This chain connects TRBV11-2 to TRBJ1-1; D ambiguous. The V end was cut by 2 bases, the J end by 1 base, with 17 bases between. This CDR3 has 17 residues. Germline CDR1 is SGHAT and CDR2 is FQNNGV. This chain's CDR3 is CASSLNPPLAWNTEAFF. The CDR3 coding sequence is TGTGCCAGCAGCTTAAACCCCCCCTTAGCTTGGAACACTGAAGCTTTCTTT.

The chain links TRBV7-8 to TRBJ2-2, with a weak D call TRBD2 (7 bases). The V gene's germline CDR1 is SGHVS and CDR2 FQNEAQ. Trimming left V 5 bases short and J 6 bases short, with 13 bases between. This CDR3 has 14 residues. The CDR3 nucleotides read TGTGCCAGCAGCCCCGGGCGGGGGCCCGGGGAGCTGTTTTTT. It codes for CASSPGRGPGELFF. The complete variable domain, with remaining parts taken from reference TRBV7-8 and TRBJ2-2, reads GAGVSQSPRYKVAKRGQDVALRCDPISGHVSLFWYQQALGQGPEFLTYFQNEAQLDKSGLPSDRFFAERPEGSVSTLKIQRTQQEDSAVYLCASSPGRGPGELFFGEGSRLTVL.

The chain uses TRBV28 and TRBJ2-5; 8 bases fit TRBD1. The CDR3 has 16 residues. From germline, CDR1 is MDHEN and CDR2 SYDVKM. Unmatched junction bases numbered 15, after V lost 7 bases and J lost 5 bases. This CDR3 reads CASTLSLGQGGETQYF. Here the CDR3 DNA reads TGTGCCAGCACCCTTTCTCTCGGACAGGGAGGCGAGACCCAGTACTTC.

The chain recombines TRBV30 with TRBJ2-7; the match to TRBD1 covers 8 bases. The CDR3 is 13 residues long. The V gene end was trimmed by 2 bases and the J gene end by 3 bases; junction bases not matched to a gene: 3. Germline values: CDR1 GTSNPN, CDR2 SVGIG (reference sequence). For the CDR3, the DNA is TGTGCCTGGAGTAACAGGGGGTACTACGAGCAGTACTTC. It codes for CAWSNRGYYEQYF.

The genes are TRBV5-6 and TRBJ2-3, with D perhaps matching TRBD2 (6 bases). The germline V and J ends were trimmed by 0 bases and 0 bases, with 8 bases remaining between them. The CDR3 is made up of 15 amino acids. Germline V gene sequence: CDR1 SGHDT, CDR2 YYEEEE. The CDR3 spells CASSLVAASTDTQYF. The CDR3 DNA is TGTGCCAGCAGCTTGGTAGCGGCTAGCACAGATACGCAGTATTTT.

The chain couples TRBV18 to TRBJ2-1; 7 positions agree with TRBD2. Trimming took 0 bases from V and 8 from J; bases not matched to a gene: 1. Germline values: CDR1 KGHSH, CDR2 LQKENI. The CDR3 sequence is 13 residues long. CDR3 amino acids: CASSPPTSDEQFF. As DNA, the CDR3 is TGTGCCAGCTCACCACCAACTAGCGATGAGCAGTTCTTC.

The CDR3 DNA sequence: TGTGCCAGCAGTGGATTAGGACAGGGGGCGTACGAGCAGTACTTC. This codes for CASSGLGQGAYEQYF. The chain combines TRBV6-1 with TRBJ2-7; 11 nucleotides agree with TRBD1. CDR3 length: 15 amino acids. Trimming removed 4 bases from V and 4 bases from J; junction bases left unmatched: 6. Germline CDR1 MNHNS, CDR2 SASEGT.

This chain connects TRBV4-2 to TRBJ2-7; D gene uncertain. V lost 5 bases to trimming and J lost 4 bases, with 12 bases between them. CDR3 size: 13 residues. Germline lookup yields CDR1 LGHNA and CDR2 YNFKEQ. CDR3 sequence: CASSFSVRYEQYF. The CDR3 DNA reads TGTGCCAGCAGCTTCTCCGTCCGGTACGAGCAGTACTTC.